This T cell receptor beta chain came from a study of blood T cells in healthy people across ages. Study results and limitations: TCR beta diversity correlated strongly with naive T cell percentage.

A word on this clonotype: Its antigen is currently unknown.

The CDR3 spans 14 residues. CDR1 is LGHDT and CDR2 is YNNKEL in the germline V gene (reference sequence). Trimming removed 4 bases from V and 9 bases from J, with 16 bases in between. Primers used in a second PCR of about 7 to 11 cycles were a sample-barcoded 5' primer and a J-beta primer mix. TCRdb re-derived calls from the 5' RACE reads in MiXCR, one entry per CDR3 protein. The sample contains 900,000 to 950,000 distinct CDR3 sequences, 29% of which appear only once. These data are also associated with another study on T cells of mothers and their children. That paper states: A few healthy Caucasian mothers, along with their six children, served as the donors.

The sample was blood. This clonotype originated in a middle-aged woman in good health. The chain links TRBV3-1 to TRBJ2-1; TRBD1 is a possible D gene (5 bases). The CDR3 sequence: CASSPRTRVGEQFF. The CDR3 DNA reads TGTGCCAGCAGCCCAAGGACAAGGGTGGGTGAGCAGTTCTTC.